This T cell receptor beta chain was identified during a study of shared clonotypes between healthy human individuals. Germline V gene lookup returns CDR1 MGHDK and CDR2 SYGVNS. CDR3 length: 13 residues. V was shortened by 4 bases and J by 3 bases, with 6 bases between the two germline ends. The table came from immunoSEQ multiplex PCR; TCRdb's copy has only in-frame clones and leaves some out. The sample lists around 2.1 million clones, under 97% occurring once. For this clone: What it recognizes is unknown.

Notes on the study in general: Naive CD4 clonotype sharing across several donors was 5% to 6%. Among donors, clonotype sharing was expected to be affected by sequencing depth. Larger estimated richness was generally recorded for naive subsets relative to memory subsets.

A CD45RA+ naive subset and a CD45RA-negative memory subset were split from CD4+ cells. The sample comprised naive CD4+ T cells sorted from blood. Subset indicated: CD45RA+ positively selected. The chain carries TRBV25-1 and TRBJ2-2; no reliable D call. The clonotype comes from a man aged 18 to 30 in good health. The CDR3 region is CASSVGDTGELFF. DNA for the CDR3: TGTGCCAGCAGTGTTGGGGACACCGGGGAGCTGTTTTTT.